Below are 20 T cell receptor beta chains sequenced from a single sample in a study of blood T cells in healthy people across ages. Then a second PCR, running roughly 7 to 11 cycles, was carried out with a sample-barcoded 5' primer and a J-beta primer mix. One entry per CDR3 protein results from TCRdb running MiXCR on the 5' RACE reads. Of about 1,400,000 distinct CDR3 sequences listed, 42% are singletons. Sequencing was performed on blood. These receptor sequences come from a young woman in good health.

This clonotype occurred many times. The chain combines TRBV4-2 with TRBJ2-1, with D maybe TRBD2 (6 bases). The CDR3 runs to 15 residues. The V gene lost 0 bases and the J gene lost 5 bases, with 11 bases spanning the gap. Germline CDR1 and CDR2: LGHNA and YNFKEQ. The CDR3 region is CASSQDRGNDNEQFF. The CDR3 DNA reads as TGTGCCAGCAGCCAAGATCGCGGGAACGACAATGAGCAGTTCTTC.

This chain uses TRBV18 with TRBJ1-2; 11 bases match TRBD1. The CDR3 loop spans 15 amino acids. V shed 5 bases, J shed 5 bases, and the junction held 7 bases outside the gene matches. Germline lookup yields CDR1 KGHSH and CDR2 LQKENI. CDR3 sequence reads: CASSSGQGARYGYTF. For the CDR3, the DNA is TGTGCCAGCTCATCCGGACAGGGGGCGAGATATGGCTACACCTTC. Based on the CDR3 plus reference TRBV18 and TRBJ1-2, the full variable domain is NAGVMQNPRHLVRRRGQEARLRCSPMKGHSHVYWYRQLPEEGLKFMVYLQKENIIDESGMPKERFSAEFPKEGPSILRIQQVVRGDSAAYFCASSSGQGARYGYTFGSGTRLTVV.

This clonotype showed up just a few times. The V and J genes are TRBV3-1 and TRBJ2-1; 14 bases fit TRBD2. CDR1 LGHDT and CDR2 YNNKEL come from the germline V gene (reference sequence). Trimming at V came to 3 bases and at J to 6 bases, leaving 1 base not matched to a gene. The CDR3 has 15 residues. The CDR3: CASSQTSGRGNEQFF. The CDR3 bases are TGTGCCAGCAGCCAGACTAGCGGGAGGGGCAATGAGCAGTTCTTC.

V is TRBV6-1 and J is TRBJ2-4; D is undetermined. With the DNA end fitting TRBJ2-7 better, the J assignment may be wrong. The CDR3 runs 14 residues. Germline V gene lookup returns CDR1 MNHNS and CDR2 SASEGT. CDR3 nucleotides: TGTGCCAGCAGTGAAGCGCTTGACTCCTACGAGCAGTACTTC. Translated: CASSEALDSYEQYF.

V usage is TRBV7-2 and J usage is TRBJ2-2; D might be TRBD2 (6 bases). Germline loops: CDR1 SGHTA, CDR2 FQGNSA. Trimming took 9 bases from V and 1 from J, leaving 12 bases between them. The CDR3 loop spans 14 amino acids. This CDR3 is CARAGRGNTGELFF. DNA of the CDR3: TGTGCCAGGGCCGGGAGAGGGAACACCGGGGAGCTGTTTTTT.

This rearrangement joins TRBV14 to TRBJ2-1; no clear D. The V end was cut by 3 bases, the J end by 2 bases, with 8 bases between. Looked up from germline, CDR1 is SGHDN and CDR2 is FVKESK. The CDR3 is made up of 14 amino acids. The CDR3 loop is CASSQLGAYNEQFF. The DNA for the CDR3 is TGTGCCAGCAGCCAGCTTGGGGCCTACAATGAGCAGTTCTTC.

V usage is TRBV20-1 and J usage is TRBJ2-7; D ambiguous. V was shortened by 2 bases and J by 3 bases, with 11 bases between the two germline ends. The CDR3 spans 13 residues. The germline V gene encodes CDR1 DFQATT and CDR2 SNEGSKA (reference sequence). CDR3 sequence: CSARRSLGYEQYF. DNA for the CDR3: TGCAGTGCTAGACGCTCCCTCGGCTACGAGCAGTACTTC.

On this clonotype: One end of the junction does not line up with germline, which may come from a read error. The V gene is TRBV4-2, the J gene TRBJ1-2; the match to TRBD1 covers 8 bases. There are 15 residues in the CDR3. CDR1 is LGHNA and CDR2 is YNFKEQ in the germline V gene. The CDR3 region is CASNQGQGPYYGYTF. The CDR3 DNA sequence: TGTGCCAGCAACCAAGGACAGGGACCTTACTATGGCTACACCTTC.

This clonotype turned up a few times. The V and J genes are TRBV12-3 or TRBV12-4 and TRBJ1-1; the match to TRBD1 covers 10 bases. The CDR3 totals 15 residues. J lost 4 bases, V lost 8 bases, and 10 bases had no gene match. CDR3 DNA: TGTGCCAGCGAAAAAAGACGGACAGGGGGCACTGAAGCTTTCTTT. It codes for CASEKRRTGGTEAFF.

Details on this clonotype: Germline is not matched at one junction end, which may reflect a read error. This chain connects TRBV9 to TRBJ2-7, with TRBD2 as a possible D gene (6 bases). CDR3 length: 16 amino acids. The germline V gene encodes CDR1 SGDLS and CDR2 YYNGEE. The CDR3 nucleotides read TGTGCCAGCAGCCCAGCCCCGGAGACGGTCGGCGGGGAGCATTACTTC. Amino acids: CASSPAPETVGGEHYF. Full variable domain (rest looked up from reference TRBV9 and TRBJ2-7): DSGVTQTPKHLITATGQRVTLRCSPRSGDLSVYWYQQSLDQGLQFLIQYYNGEERAKGNILERFSAQQFPDLHSELNLSSLELGDSALYFCASSPAPETVGGEHYFGPGTRLTVT.

The chain has TRBV12-3 or TRBV12-4 and TRBJ2-7; D gene ambiguous. V was pared by 4 bases and J by 4 bases, with 14 bases between. CDR3 length: 14 amino acids. The CDR3 nucleotides are TGTGCCAGCAGTTCCCCCCCGGTTCTTTACGAGCAGTACTTC. Residues: CASSSPPVLYEQYF.

The rearrangement joins TRBV27 to TRBJ1-6; no clear D gene. Germline CDR1 and CDR2: MNHEY and SMNVEV (reference sequence). Trimming removed 3 bases at V and 9 bases at J, with 15 bases between. The CDR3 totals 15 residues. CDR3 in amino acids: CASSLEADSSSPLHF. DNA for the CDR3: TGTGCCAGCAGTTTGGAAGCGGATAGTAGTTCACCCCTCCACTTT.

This clonotype turned up a few times. The V and J genes are TRBV11-2 and TRBJ2-5, with D unclear. Germline-derived CDR1 and CDR2 are SGHAT and FQNNGV. V was pared by 4 bases and J by 2 bases, with 8 bases between. The CDR3 spans 13 residues. The CDR3: CASSSQLQETQYF. The CDR3 coding sequence is TGTGCCAGCAGCTCCCAATTGCAAGAGACCCAGTACTTC.

The table lists this clonotype with a few counts. The chain links TRBV7-2 to TRBJ1-1; TRBD1 might be the D (5 bases). The CDR3 sequence is 14 residues long. Per germline, CDR1 SGHTA and CDR2 FQGNSA. V lost 1 base and J 1 base, leaving 7 bases between the germline ends. The CDR3 sequence is CASSLDDRNTEAFF. CDR3 coding DNA: TGTGCCAGCAGCTTAGACGACAGGAACACTGAAGCTTTCTTT.

J is TRBJ1-2 and V is TRBV27, with a tentative D call TRBD1 (6 bases). Germline V gene data show CDR1 as MNHEY and CDR2 as SMNVEV (reference sequence). Trimming took 3 bases from V and 8 from J, leaving 16 bases between them. CDR3 size: 14 residues. CDR3 protein: CASSLRGGQRGYTF. The DNA for the CDR3 is TGTGCCAGCAGTTTGCGAGGGGGGCAGCGAGGCTACACCTTC.

This chain uses TRBV20-1 with TRBJ2-1; 11 bases are shared with TRBD2. Germline CDR1 DFQATT, CDR2 SNEGSKA (reference sequence). The CDR3 runs 15 residues. Trimming took 7 bases from V and 13 from J; bases not matched to a gene: 18. The CDR3 sequence: CSVPDSSGGYETQFF. CDR3 coding DNA: TGCAGTGTTCCCGACTCTAGCGGGGGGTACGAGACCCAGTTCTTC.

Only a few counts were recorded for this clonotype. The genes are TRBV12-5 and TRBJ2-3; D is undetermined. In germline, CDR1 is LGHNT, CDR2 FRNRAP. The V gene lost 3 bases and the J gene lost 4 bases, with 17 bases spanning the gap. The CDR3 runs to 16 residues. The CDR3 region has the DNA TGTGCTAGTGGTTTTGCCTCAAGGTATGGGGCAGATACGCAGTATTTT. This sequence encodes CASGFASRYGADTQYF.

This clonotype has more than one count but fewer than ten. This chain connects TRBV29-1 to TRBJ2-3; TRBD2 matches at 9 bases. The J segment lost 2 bases and the V segment lost 3 bases, leaving 6 bases of the junction unmatched. The length of the CDR3 is 15 residues. Germline CDR1 and CDR2: SQVTM and ANQGSEA. The CDR3 DNA is TGCAGCGTTGAGGGGGCGGGGGGGCCCACAGATACGCAGTATTTT. Its translation: CSVEGAGGPTDTQYF.

On this clonotype itself: The junction departs from the called germline gene at one end, perhaps through a read error. The V call is TRBV3-1, the J call TRBJ2-7, with D possibly matching TRBD2 (5 bases). This CDR3 spans 13 amino acids. Germline loops: CDR1 LGHDT, CDR2 YNNKEL (reference sequence). The CDR3 spells CASSPSSGYGQYF. CDR3 bases: TGTGCCAGCAGCCCTAGCTCGGGCTACGGGCAGTACTTC.

This chain connects TRBV10-3 to TRBJ2-7; no firm D call. Germline CDR1 is ENHRY and CDR2 is SYGVKD. The V end was cut by 10 bases, the J end by 0 bases, with 16 bases between. This CDR3 has 14 residues. Here the CDR3 DNA reads TGTGCCACGACCCCGGTAGGAAGCTCCTACGAGCAGTACTTC. Translation gives CATTPVGSSYEQYF.